This TCR beta chain was observed in a study of shared T cell receptors in the human thymus. V was pared by 9 bases and J by 6 bases, with 15 bases between. Germline loops: CDR1 LNHDA, CDR2 SQIVND (reference sequence). This CDR3 is 13 amino acids long. The repertoire was sequenced with immunoSEQ multiplex PCR; TCRdb's copy has only in-frame clones and lacks some. The sample has under 450,000 clones, around 95% seen once. What was sequenced was thymocytes. The TCR originated in a human donor. The rearrangement joins TRBV19 to TRBJ1-5; possible D gene TRBD1, 6 bases. CDR3 region: CASVGGAGQPQHF. In DNA form, the CDR3 reads TGTGCCAGCGTGGGGGGGGCTGGTCAGCCCCAGCATTTT.